This T cell receptor (beta chain) was identified in a study of cytomegalovirus exposure and HLA in healthy donors. Amplification used 60 Vbeta primers and 13 Jbeta primers. TCRdb's copy holds only in-frame clones and misses some; the assay was immunoSEQ multiplex PCR. The data hold some 90,000 clones, with around 75% observed a single time. V was pared by 3 bases and J by 7 bases, with 8 bases of the junction left unmatched. Germline V gene sequence: CDR1 MNHEY, CDR2 SVGAGI. The CDR3 is 14 residues long. The chain has TRBV6-5 and TRBJ1-1; TRBD1 aligns across 7 bases. The sequence was collected from a man between 40 and 49 years old in good health and CMV-seronegative. What was sequenced was PBMCs. The CDR3, as DNA: TGTGCCAGCAGTTATGACCTCGACAGGGTTGAAGCTTTCTTT. This gives the protein CASSYDLDRVEAFF.